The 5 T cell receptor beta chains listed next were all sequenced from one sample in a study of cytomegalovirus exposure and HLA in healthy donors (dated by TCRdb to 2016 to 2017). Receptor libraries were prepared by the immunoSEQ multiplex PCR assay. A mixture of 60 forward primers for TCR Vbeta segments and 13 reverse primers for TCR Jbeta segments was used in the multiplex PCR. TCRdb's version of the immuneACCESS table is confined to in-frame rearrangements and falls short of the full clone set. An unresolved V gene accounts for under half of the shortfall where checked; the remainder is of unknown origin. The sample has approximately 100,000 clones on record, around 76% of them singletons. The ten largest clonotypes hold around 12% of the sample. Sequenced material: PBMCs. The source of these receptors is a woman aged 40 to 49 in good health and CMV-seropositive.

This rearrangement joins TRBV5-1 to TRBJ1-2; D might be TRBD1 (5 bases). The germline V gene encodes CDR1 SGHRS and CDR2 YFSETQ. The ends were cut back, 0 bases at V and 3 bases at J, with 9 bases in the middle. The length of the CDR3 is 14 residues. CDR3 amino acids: CASSLARVYYGYTF. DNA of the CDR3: TGCGCCAGCAGCTTGGCCAGGGTCTACTATGGCTACACCTTC.

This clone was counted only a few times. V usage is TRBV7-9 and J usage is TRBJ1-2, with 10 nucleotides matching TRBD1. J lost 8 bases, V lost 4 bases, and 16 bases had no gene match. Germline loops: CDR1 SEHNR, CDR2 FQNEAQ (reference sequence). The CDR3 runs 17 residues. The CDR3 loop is CASSSPAGGTGVGGYTF. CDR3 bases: TGTGCCAGCAGCTCGCCGGCCGGTGGGACAGGGGTAGGAGGCTACACCTTC.

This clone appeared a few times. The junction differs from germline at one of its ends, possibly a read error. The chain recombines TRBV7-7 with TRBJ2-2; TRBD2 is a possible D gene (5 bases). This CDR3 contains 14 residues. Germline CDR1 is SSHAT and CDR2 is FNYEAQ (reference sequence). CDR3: CASSPLALAGELFF. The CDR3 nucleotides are TGTGCTAGCAGCCCGCTAGCTCTCGCCGGGGAGCTGTTTTTT. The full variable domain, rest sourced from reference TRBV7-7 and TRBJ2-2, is GAGVSQSPRYKVTKRGQDVTLRCDPISSHATLYWYQQALGQGPEFLTYFNYEAQPDKSGLPSDRFSAERPEGSISTLTIQRTEQRDSAMYRCASSPLALAGELFFGEGSRLTVL.

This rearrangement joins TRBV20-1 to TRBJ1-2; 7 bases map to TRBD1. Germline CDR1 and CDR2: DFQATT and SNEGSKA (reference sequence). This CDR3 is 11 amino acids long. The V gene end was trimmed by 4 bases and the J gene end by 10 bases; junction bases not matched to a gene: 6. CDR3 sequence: CSAMGQMIYTF. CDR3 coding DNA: TGCAGTGCTATGGGACAGATGATCTACACCTTC.

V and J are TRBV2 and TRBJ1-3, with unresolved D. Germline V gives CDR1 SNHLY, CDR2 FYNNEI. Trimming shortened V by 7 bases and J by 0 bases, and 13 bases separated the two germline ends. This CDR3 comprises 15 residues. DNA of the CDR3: TGTGCCAGCACAGTAGGACTGAACTCTGGAAACACCATATATTTT. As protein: CASTVGLNSGNTIYF.